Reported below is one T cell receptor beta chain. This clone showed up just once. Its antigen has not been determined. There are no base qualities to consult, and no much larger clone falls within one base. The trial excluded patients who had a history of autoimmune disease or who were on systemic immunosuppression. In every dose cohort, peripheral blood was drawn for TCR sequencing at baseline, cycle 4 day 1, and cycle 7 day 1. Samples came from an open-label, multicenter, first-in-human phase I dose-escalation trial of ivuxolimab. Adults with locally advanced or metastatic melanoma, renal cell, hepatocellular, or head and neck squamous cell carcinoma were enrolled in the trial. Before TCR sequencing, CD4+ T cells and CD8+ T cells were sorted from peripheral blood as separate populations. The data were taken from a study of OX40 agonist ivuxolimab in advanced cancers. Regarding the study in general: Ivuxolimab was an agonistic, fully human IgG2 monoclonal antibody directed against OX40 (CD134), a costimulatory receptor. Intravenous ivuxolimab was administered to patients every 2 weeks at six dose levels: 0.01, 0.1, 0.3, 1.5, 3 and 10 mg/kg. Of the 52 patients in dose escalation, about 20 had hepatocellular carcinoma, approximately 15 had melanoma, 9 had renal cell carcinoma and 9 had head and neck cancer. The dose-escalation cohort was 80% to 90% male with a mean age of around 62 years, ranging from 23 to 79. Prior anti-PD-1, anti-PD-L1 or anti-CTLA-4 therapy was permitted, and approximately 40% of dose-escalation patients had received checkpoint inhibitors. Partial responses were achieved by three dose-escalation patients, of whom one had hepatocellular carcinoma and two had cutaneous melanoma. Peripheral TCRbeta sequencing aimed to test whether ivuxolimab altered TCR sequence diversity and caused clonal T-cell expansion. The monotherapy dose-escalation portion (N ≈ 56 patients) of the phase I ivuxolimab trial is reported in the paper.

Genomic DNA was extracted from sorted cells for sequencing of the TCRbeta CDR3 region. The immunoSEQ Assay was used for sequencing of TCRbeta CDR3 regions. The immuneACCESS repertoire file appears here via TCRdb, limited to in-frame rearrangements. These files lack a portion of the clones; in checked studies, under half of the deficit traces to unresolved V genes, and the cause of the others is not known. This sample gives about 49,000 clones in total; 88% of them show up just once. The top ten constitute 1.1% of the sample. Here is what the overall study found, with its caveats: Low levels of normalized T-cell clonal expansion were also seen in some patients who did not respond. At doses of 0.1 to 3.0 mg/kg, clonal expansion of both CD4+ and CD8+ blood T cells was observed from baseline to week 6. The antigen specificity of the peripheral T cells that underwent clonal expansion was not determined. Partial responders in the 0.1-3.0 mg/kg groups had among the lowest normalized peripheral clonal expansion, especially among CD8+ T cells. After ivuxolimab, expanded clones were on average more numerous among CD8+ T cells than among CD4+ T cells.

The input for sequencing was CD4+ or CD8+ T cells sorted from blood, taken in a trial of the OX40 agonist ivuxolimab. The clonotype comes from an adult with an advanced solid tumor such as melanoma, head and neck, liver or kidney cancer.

The CDR3 reads CASSLPGAKTGANVLTF. The DNA reads as follows: TGTGCCAGCAGCTTACCGGGGGCGAAGACTGGGGCCAACGTCCTGACTTTC. The sequence is built from TRBV7-9 and TRBJ2-6; the D call is possibly TRBD1 or TRBD2, each sharing 6 bases. The CDR3 starts with the cysteine, ends with the phenylalanine, and has 17 residues. Of all the DNA, just the CDR3 is kept, 51 bases in frame from base 1. V sheds 2 bases and J sheds 2 bases, leaving 13 bases between their ends. Looking up the germline V gene (reference sequence) yields CDR1 SEHNR and CDR2 FQNEAQ.